This TCR beta chain emerged from a study of cytomegalovirus exposure and HLA in healthy donors. Findings and limits, study-wide: In a later analysis, V- and J-gene trimming of beta chains associated with a DCLRE1C missense variant, replicated independently. Among the CMV-associated chains, a few were confirmed in vitro as specific for CMV antigens. Sequencing depth across donors, presence/absence analyses assumed, was roughly uniform.

On this clone: Its cognate antigen is unknown. Other DNA sequences in this sample translate to the same CDR3.

The primer mix had 60 Vbeta and 13 Jbeta primers. Here immunoSEQ multiplex PCR was the method, and the copy in TCRdb shows in-frame clones only, minus some. The sample shows about 62,000 clones, 80% to 90% of them seen only once. The CDR3 is 14 amino acids. The junction had 6 bases not matched to a gene; V was cut back by 6 bases and J by 9 bases. Germline values: CDR1 MNHNS, CDR2 SASEGT. The sequence was obtained from a man aged 18 to 29 in good health and CMV-seronegative. The sample consisted of PBMCs. The V call is TRBV6-1, the J call TRBJ2-1, with 12 bases matching TRBD1. The DNA for the CDR3 is TGTGCCAGCAGGACCGGGACAGGGGGCAGTGAGCAGTTCTTC. It yields the protein CASRTGTGGSEQFF.